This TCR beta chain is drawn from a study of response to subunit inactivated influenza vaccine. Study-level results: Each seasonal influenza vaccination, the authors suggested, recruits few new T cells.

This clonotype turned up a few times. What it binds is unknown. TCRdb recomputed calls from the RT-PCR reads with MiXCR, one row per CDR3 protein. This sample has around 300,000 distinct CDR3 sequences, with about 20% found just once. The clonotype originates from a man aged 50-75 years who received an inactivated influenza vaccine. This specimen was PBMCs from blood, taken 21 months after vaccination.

Here the CDR3 DNA reads TGTGCCAGCAGCACCGTTATGTGGCTGTTCTTC. It encodes CASSTVMWLFF. The J gene is TRBJ2-1, the V gene TRBV7-2; D ambiguous. The CDR3 length is 11 residues. CDR1 is SGHTA, CDR2 FQGNSA, per germline. The V and J ends lost 5 bases and 15 bases respectively, with 14 bases between them. The full variable domain, rest sourced from reference TRBV7-2 and TRBJ2-1, is GAGVSQSPSNKVTEKGKDVELRCDPISGHTALYWYRQSLGQGLEFLIYFQGNSAPDKSGLPSDRFSAERTGGSVSTLTIQRTQQEDSAVYLCASSTVMWLFFGPGTRLTVL.